The rows below give T cell receptor beta chains drawn from one sample of a study of vaccination effects on CD4 cells after COVID-19. Sequencing used immunoSEQ multiplex PCR; TCRdb keeps in-frame clones, though not all of them. The data show approximately 22,000 clones, roughly four fifths seen once. The antigens these receptors bind are not known. The sample here was CD4+ T cells from PBMCs cultured with HCoV-NL63 spike peptides, taken before COVID-19 vaccination. The origin of the receptors is a human donor who received a COVID-19 vaccine. The CDR3 runs from the conserved cysteine through the conserved F or W. Fields, in order: V gene, J gene, CDR3 protein.

>TRBV18|TRBJ2-7
CASSLTSGRNEQYF
>TRBV5-1|TRBJ1-2
CASRGGMHYGYTF
>TRBV10-3|TRBJ1-5
CAISAQGGGQPQHF
>TRBV15|TRBJ1-2
CATSGGGGSPGGYTF
>TRBV6-2/TRBV6-3|TRBJ1-1
CASSYSTGNTEAFF
>TRBV7-6|TRBJ1-1
CASSLVGGQNTEAFF
>TRBV5-1|TRBJ2-7
CASSLLAGASGGAEQYF
>TRBV30|TRBJ1-2
CAWSGGGYTF
>TRBV30|TRBJ2-7
CAWSDRVSYPYEQYF
>TRBV2|TRBJ2-4
CASREILAGANIQYF
>TRBV19|TRBJ1-3
CASDDRALSGNTIYF
>TRBV2|TRBJ1-5
CASSGQHSNQPQHF
>TRBV12-5|TRBJ2-1
CASGRTGSYNEQFF
>TRBV30|TRBJ2-1
CAWSVGTSGEGEQFF
>TRBV12-3/TRBV12-4|TRBJ2-3
CASSDDLDTQYF
>TRBV11-2|TRBJ1-4
CASSRTGPTNEKLFF
>TRBV28|TRBJ2-7
CASSRDSSYEQYF
>TRBV7-9|TRBJ1-3
CASSLRGQGWDSGNTIYF
>TRBV6-5|TRBJ2-7
CASRLAGGPGYEQYF
>TRBV3-1/TRBV3-2|TRBJ1-3
CASSQTGTFSGNTIYF
>TRBV28|TRBJ1-5
CASSPGTGREQPQHF
>TRBV5-4|TRBJ1-1
CASSSLSVTEAFF
>TRBV7-2|TRBJ2-7
CASSTGPAAYEQYF
>TRBV12-3/TRBV12-4|TRBJ1-5
CASRQGVQGQHF
>TRBV7-8|TRBJ1-5
CASSPTGDSNQPQHF
>TRBV28|TRBJ1-5
CAITGQGSNQPQHF
>TRBV2|TRBJ2-5
CASSLDYGTQYF
>TRBV19|TRBJ2-5
CASSMVTGGTETQYF
>TRBV6-5|TRBJ1-5
CASSYSRRSVQPQHF
>TRBV5-1|TRBJ2-2
CASSRTGQGVNTGELFF
>TRBV6-6|TRBJ2-2
CASSQPGPTDTGELFF
>TRBV27|TRBJ1-6
CASSLFGPYNSPLHF
>TRBV18|TRBJ1-2
CASSAQGDGYTF
>TRBV4-3|TRBJ1-3
CASSQDLRTRAGNTIYF
>TRBV5-5|TRBJ2-7
CASSVLAGSSYEQYF
>TRBV30|TRBJ2-5
CAYSKGAHQETQYF
>TRBV28|TRBJ2-7
CASRSRIYEQYF
>TRBV4-1|TRBJ2-5
CASSHLSRQETQYF
>TRBV5-1|TRBJ2-7
CASSSYRGGSYEQYF
>TRBV7-9|TRBJ1-1
CASSLAEGTEAFF
>TRBV2|TRBJ2-5
CASRPTVPPQTQYF
>TRBV7-7|TRBJ2-5
CASSPGPQETQYF
>TRBV7-7|TRBJ1-3
CASSFKLQGENTIYF
>TRBV7-2|TRBJ2-7
CASSTSGSYGEQYF
>TRBV7-8|TRBJ2-5
CASSPRWGVGQETQYF
>TRBV7-2|TRBJ1-1
CASSLSTPGYTEAFF
>TRBV21-1|TRBJ2-7
CASSKYRDRGIPSYEQYF
>TRBV6-5|TRBJ1-3
CASRRGPLEGNTIYF
>TRBV20-1|TRBJ1-2
CSAPPGNGYTF
>TRBV11-3|TRBJ2-1
CASSLGGSGVYNEQFF
>TRBV11-2|TRBJ2-3
CASSSGPQDTQYF
>TRBV7-3|TRBJ2-5
CASSRTGGIETQYF
>TRBV11-3|TRBJ2-2
CASGLGGARTGELFF
>TRBV7-2|TRBJ1-2
CASSTTPGGPGLKSYTF
>TRBV18|TRBJ2-5
CASSPDQETQYF